The present T cell receptor (beta chain) was sequenced within a study of blood T cell repertoires in COVID-19. The wider study: Nucleic acid was either cDNA or gDNA, and it came from T cells, B-cell-depleted T cells, or PBMCs.

The CDR3 has 16 residues. The germline V and J ends were trimmed by 2 bases and 4 bases, with 15 bases remaining between them. Looked up from germline, CDR1 is MNHEY and CDR2 is SVGAGI. This table comes from immunoSEQ multiplex PCR, and its TCRdb copy is limited to in-frame clones, with some not included. Altogether 150,000 to 200,000 clones are present, around 85% being singletons, with the ten largest covering about 4.7%. The material sequenced was peripheral blood. The chain carries TRBV6-5 and TRBJ2-1, with D possibly TRBD2 on 6 matching bases. This receptor was taken from a human donor in a cohort sampled during active COVID-19. CDR3 residues: CASSYQGSGLYNEQFF. The CDR3 nucleotides are TGTGCCAGCAGTTACCAGGGTAGCGGACTTTACAATGAGCAGTTCTTC.